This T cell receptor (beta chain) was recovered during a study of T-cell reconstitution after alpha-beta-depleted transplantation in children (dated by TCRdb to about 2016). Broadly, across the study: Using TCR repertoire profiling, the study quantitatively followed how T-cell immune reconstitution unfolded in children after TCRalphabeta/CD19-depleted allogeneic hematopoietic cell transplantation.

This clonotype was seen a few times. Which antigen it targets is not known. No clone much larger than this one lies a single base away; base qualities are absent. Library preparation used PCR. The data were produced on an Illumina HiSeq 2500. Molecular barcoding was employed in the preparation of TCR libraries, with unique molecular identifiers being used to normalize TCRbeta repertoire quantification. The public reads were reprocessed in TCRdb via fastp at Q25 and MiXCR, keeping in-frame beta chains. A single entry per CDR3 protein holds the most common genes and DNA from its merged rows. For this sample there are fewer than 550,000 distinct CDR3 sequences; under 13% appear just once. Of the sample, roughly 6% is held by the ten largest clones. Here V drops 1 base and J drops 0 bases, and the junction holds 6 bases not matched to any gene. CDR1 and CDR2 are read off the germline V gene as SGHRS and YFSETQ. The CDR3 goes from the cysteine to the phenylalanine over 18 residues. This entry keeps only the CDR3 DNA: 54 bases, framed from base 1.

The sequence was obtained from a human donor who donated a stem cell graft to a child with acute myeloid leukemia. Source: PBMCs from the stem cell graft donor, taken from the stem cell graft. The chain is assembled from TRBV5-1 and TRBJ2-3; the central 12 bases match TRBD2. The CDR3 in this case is CASSLYLAGGPSTDTQYF. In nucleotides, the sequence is TGCGCCAGCAGCTTGTACCTAGCGGGGGGGCCGAGCACAGATACGCAGTATTTT.